These 10 T cell receptor beta chains came from one sample sequenced in a study of persistence of HIV-infected CD4 T cells. The antigens these receptors bind are not known. Overlapping HIV-1 Gag 15-mer peptides at approximately 0.96 ug per peptide per mL were used. Sorted nonresponding memory CD4+ T cells were CD40L-negative, CD69-negative, CD45RO-high. Sequencing used immunoSEQ version 4 in survey mode. Produced via immunoSEQ multiplex PCR; TCRdb's table is partial and in-frame only. This sample has 38,000 or so clones, with under 90% found just once. The source material was cultured CD4+ T cells from PBMCs, sampled from a patient who received antiretroviral therapy. Receptors were obtained from an adult with HIV. The donor label of this sample is uncertain.

This chain uses TRBV3-1 (or the pseudogene TRBV3-2) with TRBJ1-2; D gene unclear. V shed 4 bases and J shed 7 bases, with 13 bases lying between them. The CDR3 totals 13 residues. CDR1 and CDR2 (germline): LGHDT, YNNKEL (reference sequence). This chain's CDR3 is CASSRKGGTGYTF. The CDR3 region has the DNA TGTGCCAGCAGCCGAAAGGGTGGAACTGGCTACACCTTC.

This chain links TRBV5-8 with TRBJ1-6, with D maybe TRBD1 (6 bases). Trimming cost V 3 bases and J 10 bases, with 20 bases left between them. Germline V gene lookup returns CDR1 SGHTS and CDR2 YDEGEE. The CDR3 is made up of 16 amino acids. CDR3 nucleotide sequence: TGTGCCAGCAGCTCGGGAACCAGGGGCCTTATCTCACCCCTCCACTTT. Residues: CASSSGTRGLISPLHF.

Only one count was recorded for this clone. V gene TRBV4-2 combines with J gene TRBJ2-3, with 10 bases lining up with TRBD2. Per the germline V gene, CDR1 is LGHNA and CDR2 is YNFKEQ. The ends lost 7 bases at V and 6 bases at J; junction bases unmatched: 10. CDR3 length: 15 residues. The CDR3: CASKEGSGGADTQYF. DNA for the CDR3: TGTGCCAGCAAGGAGGGAAGCGGGGGGGCTGATACGCAGTATTTT.

Here the CDR3 reads CASSQLGGPNTGELFF. CDR3 sequence (DNA): TGTGCCAGCAGCCAACTCGGGGGGCCCAACACCGGGGAGCTGTTTTTT. This chain connects TRBV3-1 (or the pseudogene TRBV3-2) to TRBJ2-2, with D possibly matching TRBD2 (7 bases). Trimming took off 2 bases at V and 2 bases at J, with 12 bases between the two ends. This CDR3 region has 16 residues. The germline V gene encodes CDR1 LGHDT and CDR2 YNNKEL (reference sequence).

V is TRBV7-9 and J is TRBJ2-7; the D gene is possibly TRBD2 (6 bases). The CDR3 contains 13 residues. The germline V gene has CDR1 SEHNR and CDR2 FQNEAQ (reference sequence). Trimming took off 5 bases at V and 11 bases at J, with 19 bases between the two ends. CDR3 nucleotide sequence: TGTGCCAGCAGCCCCCGTCGCTCGGGGGAGGAGTACTTC. This gives the protein CASSPRRSGEEYF.

This chain connects TRBV6-5 to TRBJ1-2, with 9 positions matching TRBD1. Per germline, CDR1 MNHEY and CDR2 SVGAGI. This CDR3 spans 12 amino acids. Germline trimming cut 6 bases from V and 6 bases from J; bases unmatched to any gene: 2. The CDR3 loop reads CASRGTGNGYTF. The CDR3 bases are TGTGCCAGCAGAGGGACAGGGAATGGCTACACCTTC.

The chain employs TRBV28 and TRBJ1-4, with 9 nucleotides matching TRBD1. Germline V gene data show CDR1 as MDHEN and CDR2 as SYDVKM. V trimming: 4 bases; J trimming: 0 bases; junction bases outside the gene matches: 9. The CDR3 spans 18 residues. This chain's CDR3 is CASSWGGTGSATNEKLFF. As DNA, the CDR3 is TGTGCCAGCAGTTGGGGGGGGACAGGGAGTGCAACTAATGAAAAACTGTTTTTT. Drawing the rest from reference TRBV28 and TRBJ1-4, the complete variable domain is DVKVTQSSRYLVKRTGEKVFLECVQDMDHENMFWYRQDPGLGLRLIYFSYDVKMKEKGDIPEGYSVSREKKERFSLILESASTNQTSMYLCASSWGGTGSATNEKLFFGSGTQLSVL.

The rearrangement links TRBV7-2 to TRBJ2-3, with D hard to call. The CDR3 runs 15 residues. Trimming took off 3 bases at V and 0 bases at J, with 10 bases between the two ends. Germline values: CDR1 SGHTA, CDR2 FQGNSA. This CDR3 reads CASSFQATSTDTQYF. CDR3 nucleotides: TGTGCCAGCAGCTTTCAGGCAACTAGCACAGATACGCAGTATTTT. Using reference TRBV7-2 and TRBJ2-3 for the parts outside the CDR3, the full variable domain is GAGVSQSPSNKVTEKGKDVELRCDPISGHTALYWYRQSLGQGLEFLIYFQGNSAPDKSGLPSDRFSAERTGGSVSTLTIQRTQQEDSAVYLCASSFQATSTDTQYFGPGTRLTVL.

The chain has TRBV6-5 and TRBJ2-7; D may be TRBD1 or TRBD2 (5 bases each). V lost 2 bases to trimming and J lost 5 bases, with 13 bases between them. Germline V CDR1 and CDR2: MNHEY, SVGAGI. The CDR3 sequence is 14 residues long. CDR3 coding DNA: TGTGCCAGCAGTTACCTGGGAGAGGGGAACGAGCAGTACTTC. Its translation: CASSYLGEGNEQYF.

The chain combines TRBV10-3 with TRBJ1-1; no firm D call. Germline V CDR1 and CDR2: ENHRY, SYGVKD. Trimming removed 2 bases from V and 3 bases from J, with 7 bases in between. The CDR3 loop spans 13 amino acids. CDR3 bases: TGTGCCATCAGTGAGCAGTTGGACACTGAAGCTTTCTTT. This sequence encodes CAISEQLDTEAFF.